Below are 17 T cell receptor beta chains sequenced from a single sample in a study of CD8 T cells in ankylosing spondylitis. From the 5' RACE reads, TCRdb called clonotypes with MiXCR, one entry per CDR3 protein. The data contain about 360,000 distinct CDR3 sequences, 20% of them seen just once; the ten biggest clones take up around 13%. The sample was blood, either unsorted or a sorted T cell fraction (not recorded which). The receptors come from a male donor with ankylosing spondylitis or in good health (not recorded which).

This chain connects TRBV25-1 to TRBJ2-5; 7 bases align to TRBD2. J was trimmed by 0 bases and V by 2 bases; bases with no gene match: 3. Per the germline V gene, CDR1 is MGHDK and CDR2 is SYGVNS. The CDR3 loop spans 15 amino acids. The CDR3 loop is CASSETGGYQETQYF. DNA for the CDR3: TGTGCCAGCAGTGAAACGGGGGGATACCAAGAGACCCAGTACTTC. The whole variable domain, filled in from reference TRBV25-1 and TRBJ2-5, reads EADIYQTPRYLVIGTGKKITLECSQTMGHDKMYWYQQDPGMELHLIHYSYGVNSTEKGDLSSESTVSRIRTEHFPLTLESARPSHTSQYLCASSETGGYQETQYFGPGTRLLVL.

This clonotype appeared many times. The chain carries TRBV28 and TRBJ2-7; the match to TRBD1 covers 9 bases. With 6 bases clipped from V and 4 bases from J, the junction kept 7 bases outside the gene matches. This CDR3 has 14 amino acids. CDR1 is MDHEN, CDR2 SYDVKM, per germline. DNA for the CDR3: TGTGCCAGCAGCGGAGGACAGGGGTGGTACGAGCAGTACTTC. Its protein is CASSGGQGWYEQYF. Full variable domain (rest looked up from reference TRBV28 and TRBJ2-7): DVKVTQSSRYLVKRTGEKVFLECVQDMDHENMFWYRQDPGLGLRLIYFSYDVKMKEKGDIPEGYSVSREKKERFSLILESASTNQTSMYLCASSGGQGWYEQYFGPGTRLTVT.

This clonotype came up a few times. The chain employs TRBV12-3 or TRBV12-4 and TRBJ1-5; no definite D call. The CDR3 extends over 14 amino acids. V was cut by 5 bases and J by 0 bases, with 8 bases left in between. CDR3 DNA: TGTGCCAGCAGTGACGGATATAGCAATCAGCCCCAGCATTTT. It translates to CASSDGYSNQPQHF.

The chain has TRBV12-3 or TRBV12-4 and TRBJ2-4, with 11 bases identical to TRBD1. The CDR3 covers 16 residues. The V and J ends lost 6 bases and 2 bases, in that order; junction bases with no gene match: 6. CDR3 amino acids: CASSAGQGASKNIQYF. The CDR3 region has the DNA TGTGCCAGCAGCGCAGGACAGGGGGCTTCCAAAAACATTCAGTACTTC.

As regards this clonotype: One end of the junction does not line up with germline, which may come from a read error. This rearrangement joins TRBV20-1 to TRBJ2-5; TRBD2 agrees at 12 bases. The CDR3 extends over 20 amino acids. Germline CDR1 and CDR2: DFQATT and SNEGSKA (reference sequence). The DNA of the CDR3 is TGCAGTGATAGAGATCTCTGGGGGATACTAGCGGGGGGAGGTGGAGAGACCCAGTACTTC. Its translation: CSDRDLWGILAGGGGETQYF.

This clonotype was observed a few times. J is TRBJ2-5 and V is TRBV7-9; D ambiguous. The CDR3 is made up of 13 amino acids. The V end was cut by 6 bases, the J end by 5 bases, with 13 bases between. From germline, CDR1 is SEHNR and CDR2 FQNEAQ (reference sequence). Written as DNA, the CDR3 is TGTGCCAGCAGAGATACGACACTCGAGACCCAGTACTTC. This translates into CASRDTTLETQYF.

The rearrangement joins TRBV7-9 to TRBJ2-2; tentative D call: TRBD1 (5 bases). The germline CDR1 and CDR2 sequences are SEHNR and FQNEAQ (reference sequence). Trimming shortened V by 4 bases and J by 0 bases, and 12 bases separated the two germline ends. The CDR3 extends over 16 amino acids. The CDR3 DNA reads TGTGCCAGCAGCTCCCCGACAGAGACGAACACCGGGGAGCTGTTTTTT. It is translated as CASSSPTETNTGELFF. Based on the CDR3 plus reference TRBV7-9 and TRBJ2-2, the full variable domain is DTGVSQNPRHKITKRGQNVTFRCDPISEHNRLYWYRQTLGQGPEFLTYFQNEAQLEKSRLLSDRFSAERPKGSFSTLEIQRTEQGDSAMYLCASSSPTETNTGELFFGEGSRLTVL.

The chain employs TRBV29-1 and TRBJ2-1; D call uncertain. This CDR3 is built from 16 residues. Trimming took off 7 bases at V and 0 bases at J, with 19 bases between the two ends. Germline V gene lookup returns CDR1 SQVTM and CDR2 ANQGSEA. The CDR3 DNA follows: TGCAGCGGGTCGGATCCGTACCTGAGCTCCTACAATGAGCAGTTCTTC. This gives the protein CSGSDPYLSSYNEQFF.

This chain links TRBV29-1 with TRBJ2-5; D unclear. The CDR3 runs 10 residues. CDR1 and CDR2 (germline): SQVTM, ANQGSEA. Trimming cost V 7 bases and J 1 base, with 4 bases left between them. The CDR3 DNA follows: TGCAGCGGTACCCAAGAGACCCAGTACTTC. This sequence encodes CSGTQETQYF.

The V call is TRBV4-1, the J call TRBJ2-3, with 9 nucleotides matching TRBD1. The CDR3 length is 15 residues. V trimming: 2 bases; J trimming: 3 bases; junction bases outside the gene matches: 3. Germline V gene lookup returns CDR1 MGHRA and CDR2 YSYEKL. As DNA, the CDR3 is TGCGCCAGCAGCCAAACAGGGGGCACAACAGATACGCAGTATTTT. It encodes CASSQTGGTTDTQYF.

This chain uses TRBV5-6 with TRBJ2-6; 9 bases map to TRBD1. The CDR3 sequence is 15 residues long. CDR1 and CDR2 from the germline V gene are SGHDT and YYEEEE. Trimming took 7 bases from V and 3 from J; bases not matched to a gene: 5. CDR3 nucleotides: TGTGCCAGCCTTTACAGGGGGCTTGGGGCCAACGTCCTGACTTTC. Translating gives CASLYRGLGANVLTF.

This clonotype was detected ten times or more. The gene calls are TRBV24-1 and TRBJ2-1; D might be TRBD1 (6 bases). Deletions cut 3 bases from V and 6 bases from J, with 11 bases between. Germline assignment: CDR1 KGHDR and CDR2 SFDVKD. The CDR3 runs 14 residues. CDR3 nucleotide sequence: TGTGCCACCAGTGATCCCGGGACAAGCAATGAGCAGTTCTTC. As protein: CATSDPGTSNEQFF.

V usage is TRBV12-3 or TRBV12-4 and J usage is TRBJ2-5; a possible D gene is TRBD2 (5 bases). The CDR3 runs 13 residues. Trimming shortened V by 3 bases and J by 3 bases, and 8 bases separated the two germline ends. CDR3 nucleotides: TGTGCCAGCAGTTTCGAGAGGGAAGAGACCCAGTACTTC. Its translation is CASSFEREETQYF.

This clonotype was observed a handful of times. The chain has TRBV20-1 and TRBJ2-7, with TRBD1 matching over 7 bases. The V gene's germline CDR1 is DFQATT and CDR2 SNEGSKA (reference sequence). The CDR3 runs to 15 residues. The trim removed 6 bases at V and 3 bases at J, leaving 14 bases unmatched. CDR3 sequence reads: CSATDQTGPDYEQYF. In DNA form, the CDR3 reads TGCAGTGCCACAGACCAGACAGGGCCCGACTACGAGCAGTACTTC.

The chain has TRBV11-2 and TRBJ2-3; weak D call: TRBD1 (6 bases). Trimming removed 5 bases from V and 3 bases from J, with 15 bases in between. This CDR3 region has 15 residues. Looked up from germline, CDR1 is SGHAT and CDR2 is FQNNGV. The CDR3 DNA reads TGTGCCAGCAGCATGGACAGCCGAGTAACAGATACGCAGTATTTT. It specifies CASSMDSRVTDTQYF.

This chain links TRBV7-9 with TRBJ2-1, with no clear D. This CDR3 has 12 residues. The germline gives CDR1 SEHNR, CDR2 FQNEAQ (reference sequence). Trimming pared 3 bases from V and 4 bases from J, leaving 4 bases between. In DNA, the CDR3 is TGTGCCAGCAGCTTCCAGTACAATGAGCAGTTCTTC. Translating gives CASSFQYNEQFF. Combining the CDR3 with reference TRBV7-9 and TRBJ2-1 gives the whole variable domain DTGVSQNPRHKITKRGQNVTFRCDPISEHNRLYWYRQTLGQGPEFLTYFQNEAQLEKSRLLSDRFSAERPKGSFSTLEIQRTEQGDSAMYLCASSFQYNEQFFGPGTRLTVL.

This clonotype has more than one count but fewer than ten. The chain is built from TRBV20-1 and TRBJ2-7, with D perhaps TRBD1 (5 bases). CDR3 length: 12 amino acids. V gave up 3 bases and J gave up 4 bases, with 10 bases separating them. In germline, CDR1 is DFQATT, CDR2 SNEGSKA (reference sequence). The CDR3 reads CSASVRDYEQYF. The CDR3 bases are TGCAGTGCTAGCGTCAGGGATTACGAGCAGTACTTC.